This T cell receptor (beta chain) was recorded in a study of blood T cell repertoires in COVID-19. Across the whole study: Italy, Spain and the United States were the sources of the convalescent and acute COVID-19 samples. PBMCs, B-cell-depleted T cells, or T cells were the source of the cDNA or gDNA that made up the material.

This clone turned up a few times. Per the authors' pipeline: Scientists estimated how many nucleated cells there were by amplifying reference gene primers. The table came from immunoSEQ multiplex PCR; TCRdb's copy has only in-frame clones and leaves some out. V and J calls and clone size come straight from that table; D and trimming were deduced from the DNA. The sample lists a few hundred thousand clones; roughly 88% were seen once. Patients at the Seattle site were enrolled during active infection and followed longitudinally. V dropped 4 bases and J dropped 3; count of bases not matched to a gene: 9. The V gene's germline CDR1 is MNHNS and CDR2 SASEGT. This CDR3 comprises 16 residues.

This clonotype originated in a woman aged 25 to 39 with COVID-19, enrolled during active disease. The material sequenced was peripheral blood. The chain has TRBV6-1 and TRBJ1-5; 7 bases fit TRBD1. CDR3 sequence: CASSASRRGLNQPQHF. The CDR3 DNA sequence: TGTGCCAGCAGTGCCTCGCGTAGGGGGCTCAATCAGCCCCAGCATTTT.